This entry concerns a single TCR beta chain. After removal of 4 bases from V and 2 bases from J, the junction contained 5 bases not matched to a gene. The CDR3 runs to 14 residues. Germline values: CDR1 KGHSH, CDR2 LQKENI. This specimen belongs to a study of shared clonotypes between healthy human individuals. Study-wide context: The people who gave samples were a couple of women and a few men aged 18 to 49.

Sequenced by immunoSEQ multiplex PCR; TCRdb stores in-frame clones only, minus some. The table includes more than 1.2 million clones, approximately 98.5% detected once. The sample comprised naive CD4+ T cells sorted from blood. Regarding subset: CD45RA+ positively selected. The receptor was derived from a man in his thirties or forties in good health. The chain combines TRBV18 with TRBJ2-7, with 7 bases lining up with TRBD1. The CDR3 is CASSLEGQPYEQYF. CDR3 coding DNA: TGTGCCAGCTCACTCGAGGGACAGCCCTACGAGCAGTACTTC. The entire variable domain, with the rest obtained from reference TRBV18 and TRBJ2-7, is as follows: NAGVMQNPRHLVRRRGQEARLRCSPMKGHSHVYWYRQLPEEGLKFMVYLQKENIIDESGMPKERFSAEFPKEGPSILRIQQVVRGDSAAYFCASSLEGQPYEQYFGPGTRLTVT.